These 27 T cell receptor beta chains were all obtained from the same sample, sequenced in a study of cytomegalovirus exposure and HLA in healthy donors. The PCR ran on 60 Vbeta and 13 Jbeta primers. Assay: immunoSEQ multiplex PCR; the TCRdb copy retains only in-frame clones and omits some. The sample holds some 180,000 clones; around 80% are singletons and the top ten take around 1.4%. The sample was PBMCs. The receptors shown here come from a girl aged 5 to 17 in good health and CMV-seropositive.

The rearrangement links TRBV10-3 to TRBJ2-1; possibly TRBD2 for D (6 bases). V dropped 11 bases and J dropped 6 bases, with 11 bases sitting between them. The CDR3 sequence is 11 residues long. Germline lookup yields CDR1 ENHRY and CDR2 SYGVKD. This CDR3 is CALGGSNEQFF. The CDR3 region has the DNA TGTGCCCTCGGGGGTTCCAATGAGCAGTTCTTC.

The chain uses TRBV2 and TRBJ2-2; D unclear. Deletions cut 4 bases from V and 6 bases from J, with 6 bases between. The CDR3 length is 12 residues. In germline, CDR1 is SNHLY, CDR2 FYNNEI. The CDR3: CASSGQSGELFF. CDR3 in DNA: TGTGCCAGCAGTGGTCAATCCGGGGAGCTGTTTTTT.

This chain joins TRBV10-1 and TRBJ2-5; 15 bases fit TRBD2. The ends lost 3 bases at V and 4 bases at J; junction bases unmatched: 6. The CDR3 runs to 17 residues. CDR1 is WNHNN, CDR2 SYGVQD, per germline (reference sequence). As DNA, the CDR3 is TGCGCCAGCAGTGAAGGACTAGCGGGAGGGTTAGGAGAGACCCAGTACTTC. Its protein is CASSEGLAGGLGETQYF.

In DNA, the CDR3 is TGTGCCAGCAGTGAACCTAGCGGGAGGAACAACAATGAGCAGTTCTTC. Protein: CASSEPSGRNNNEQFF. V usage is TRBV2 and J usage is TRBJ2-1, with 11 bases fitting TRBD2. Trimming removed 2 bases from V and 5 bases from J; junction bases left unmatched: 5. The germline V gene encodes CDR1 SNHLY and CDR2 FYNNEI. The CDR3 has 16 amino acids.

The rearrangement uses TRBV4-2 and TRBJ2-1; TRBD2 matches 10 bases. The germline CDR1 and CDR2 sequences are LGHNA and YNFKEQ. J gave up 3 bases and V 0 bases, and 8 bases lay outside the gene matches. The CDR3 is 18 residues long. CDR3 DNA sequence: TGTGCCAGCAGCCAAGAGTGGCCGACTAGCGGGTTCTACAATGAGCAGTTCTTC. Translated, it gives CASSQEWPTSGFYNEQFF.

The rearrangement uses TRBV20-1 and TRBJ1-1; maybe TRBD1 (6 bases). CDR1 is DFQATT and CDR2 is SNEGSKA in the germline V gene (reference sequence). Trimming removed 5 bases from V and 7 bases from J, with 11 bases in between. The CDR3 is 11 amino acids. The CDR3 sequence: CSAPGTLEAFF. The CDR3 region has the DNA TGCAGTGCTCCCGGGACACTTGAAGCTTTCTTT.

This sequence joins TRBV4-2 and TRBJ2-2, with unresolved D. The CDR3 totals 14 residues. Germline loops: CDR1 LGHNA, CDR2 YNFKEQ. Trimming left V 4 bases short and J 2 bases short, with 8 bases between. CDR3 nucleotides: TGTGCCAGCAGCCCCCAGGAAAACACCGGGGAGCTGTTTTTT. Translation: CASSPQENTGELFF.

This clone was found a few times. The chain uses TRBV6-1 and TRBJ1-2; 7 nucleotides agree with TRBD1. V lost 5 bases, J lost 2 bases, and 8 bases stayed unmatched. The CDR3 runs to 15 residues. In germline, CDR1 is MNHNS, CDR2 SASEGT. The CDR3 bases are TGTGCCAGCAGTTCCGACAGGGTCATCAACTATGGCTACACCTTC. Translated: CASSSDRVINYGYTF.

V usage is TRBV5-1 and J usage is TRBJ1-5; maybe TRBD1 (5 bases). Trimming stripped 4 bases from V and 5 bases from J, with 16 bases between. The CDR3 covers 15 residues. Germline-derived CDR1 and CDR2 are SGHRS and YFSETQ. CDR3 DNA: TGCGCCAGCAGCGGTACCGGGGGTTTGGATCAGCCCCAGCATTTT. As protein: CASSGTGGLDQPQHF.

The rearrangement links TRBV11-3 to TRBJ2-3; D uncertain. With 4 bases removed from V and 0 bases from J, the gap between germline ends came to 8 bases. Germline loops: CDR1 SGHNT, CDR2 YENEEA. The CDR3 runs 14 residues. The CDR3 bases are TGTGCCAGCAGCTACAAGACTAGCACAGATACGCAGTATTTT. As protein: CASSYKTSTDTQYF.

The chain links TRBV6-6 to TRBJ2-7; 14 bases fit TRBD2. The CDR3 is 16 amino acids. In germline, CDR1 is MNHNY, CDR2 SVGAGI (reference sequence). The J segment lost 2 bases and the V segment lost 5 bases, leaving 5 bases of the junction unmatched. For the CDR3, the DNA is TGTGCCAGCAGTCCACGGACTAGCGGGGGGACCTACGAGCAGTACTTC. Protein: CASSPRTSGGTYEQYF.

This clone has a handful of counts. The chain combines TRBV4-2 with TRBJ2-1; 11 bases align to TRBD2. This CDR3 is built from 18 residues. Per the germline V gene, CDR1 is LGHNA and CDR2 is YNFKEQ. V lost 4 bases, J lost 0 bases, and 8 bases stayed unmatched. This chain's CDR3 is CASSPGLADKHSYNEQFF. The DNA for the CDR3 is TGTGCCAGCAGCCCGGGACTAGCGGACAAGCACTCCTACAATGAGCAGTTCTTC.

V gene TRBV19 combines with J gene TRBJ2-1, with TRBD2 matching 10 bases. This CDR3 comprises 15 residues. The germline V gene encodes CDR1 LNHDA and CDR2 SQIVND (reference sequence). The V segment lost 1 base and the J segment 8 bases; nucleotides outside the gene matches: 5. The CDR3, as DNA: TGTGCCAGTAGTATAGTACCTAGCGGGAGTCATGAGCAGTTCTTC. Translation: CASSIVPSGSHEQFF. Looking up the rest from reference TRBV19 and TRBJ2-1 gives the full variable domain: DGGITQSPKYLFRKEGQNVTLSCEQNLNHDAMYWYRQDPGQGLRLIYYSQIVNDFQKGDIAEGYSVSREKKESFPLTVTSAQKNPTAFYLCASSIVPSGSHEQFFGPGTRLTVL.

CDR3 residues: CASSYFPSAPYEQYF. CDR3 coding DNA: TGTGCCAGCAGTTACTTTCCCAGCGCACCCTACGAGCAGTACTTC. The chain carries TRBV6-5 and TRBJ2-7; D remains unclear. Germline CDR1 reads MNHEY; CDR2 reads SVGAGI. Trimming took off 1 base at V and 2 bases at J, with 12 bases between the two ends. The CDR3 has 15 residues.

The genes are TRBV2 and TRBJ2-7, with 10 bases matching TRBD2. This CDR3 has 15 amino acids. Germline CDR1 reads SNHLY; CDR2 reads FYNNEI. The V gene end was trimmed by 6 bases and the J gene end by 0 bases; junction bases not matched to a gene: 5. The CDR3 loop is CASRIAGGSSYEQYF. DNA for the CDR3: TGTGCCAGCAGGATAGCGGGGGGTAGCTCCTACGAGCAGTACTTC.

This chain uses TRBV11-2 with TRBJ2-1, with 11 bases lining up with TRBD1. V gave up 5 bases and J gave up 5 bases; unmatched junction bases: 8. This CDR3 contains 16 residues. CDR1 and CDR2 (germline): SGHAT, FQNNGV. The CDR3 nucleotides read TGTGCCAGCAGCCCCCGTGGGACAGGGGGTAACAATGAGCAGTTCTTC. Translating gives CASSPRGTGGNNEQFF.

V usage is TRBV2 and J usage is TRBJ1-4, with TRBD1 identical over 10 bases. This CDR3 region has 13 residues. Trimming at V came to 6 bases and at J to 8 bases, leaving 3 bases not matched to a gene. Looked up from germline, CDR1 is SNHLY and CDR2 is FYNNEI. The CDR3 region is CASRETGGEKLFF. DNA for the CDR3: TGTGCCAGCAGAGAGACAGGGGGCGAAAAACTGTTTTTT.

The gene calls are TRBV5-1 and TRBJ1-3; the D gene is possibly TRBD1 (5 bases). Germline CDR1 and CDR2: SGHRS and YFSETQ. Trimming took off 4 bases at V and 2 bases at J, with 10 bases between the two ends. The CDR3 has 14 residues. This chain's CDR3 is CASSPGGAGNTIYF. In nucleotides, the CDR3 is TGCGCCAGCAGCCCGGGGGGGGCTGGAAACACCATATATTTT.

The chain carries TRBV4-3 and TRBJ1-2; TRBD1 matches 10 bases. The CDR3 runs 20 residues. Germline trimming cut 1 base from V and 9 bases from J; bases unmatched to any gene: 23. Germline CDR1 reads LGHNA; CDR2 reads YSLEER. The CDR3 nucleotides are TGCGCCAGCAGCCAAGTCCCAACAATCCTCCGGGACAGGGGCCTTAAAAGCTACACCTTC. It encodes CASSQVPTILRDRGLKSYTF.

The V call is TRBV10-2, the J call TRBJ2-5; a weak D match, TRBD2 (6 bases). CDR1 and CDR2 from the germline V gene are WSHSY and SAAADI. The CDR3 extends over 14 amino acids. Deletions cut 5 bases from V and 5 bases from J, with 15 bases between. CDR3 in DNA: TGCGCCAGCAGTTCGGGACTCCGGGCGGAGACCCAGTACTTC. Residues: CASSSGLRAETQYF.

This chain links TRBV6-4 with TRBJ2-3; TRBD2 agrees at 7 bases. V lost 4 bases, J lost 2 bases, and 6 bases stayed unmatched. The germline gives CDR1 MRHNA, CDR2 SNTAGT. CDR3 length: 15 amino acids. CDR3 in amino acids: CASSVRGLDTDTQYF. In nucleotides, the CDR3 is TGTGCCAGCAGTGTACGCGGACTAGACACAGATACGCAGTATTTT.

Here the CDR3 DNA reads TGTGCCAGCAGCTTACGGGCCAGCGGGAGAGATAACAATGAGCAGTTCTTC. It translates to CASSLRASGRDNNEQFF. The genes are TRBV7-2 and TRBJ2-1; 8 nucleotides agree with TRBD2. The germline CDR1 and CDR2 sequences are SGHTA and FQGNSA. V was clipped by 2 bases and J by 5 bases; unmatched bases: 11. The CDR3 covers 17 residues.

The chain is built from TRBV4-3 and TRBJ2-7; possibly TRBD2 for D (7 bases). This CDR3 comprises 14 residues. Trimming cost V 2 bases and J 2 bases, with 10 bases left between them. Germline V gene sequence: CDR1 LGHNA, CDR2 YSLEER. The CDR3 loop is CASSQYGGPYEQYF. CDR3 in DNA: TGCGCCAGCAGCCAATACGGGGGGCCCTACGAGCAGTACTTC.

The chain carries TRBV7-9 and TRBJ1-2; 7 positions agree with TRBD1. The CDR3 has 13 amino acids. Germline assignment: CDR1 SEHNR and CDR2 FQNEAQ (reference sequence). Germline trimming cut 6 bases from V and 7 bases from J; bases unmatched to any gene: 8. CDR3 nucleotides: TGTGCCAGCAGTACGGAAGGGGGCTTTGGCTACACCTTC. Amino acids: CASSTEGGFGYTF. Looking up the rest from reference TRBV7-9 and TRBJ1-2 gives the full variable domain: DTGVSQNPRHKITKRGQNVTFRCDPISEHNRLYWYRQTLGQGPEFLTYFQNEAQLEKSRLLSDRFSAERPKGSFSTLEIQRTEQGDSAMYLCASSTEGGFGYTFGSGTRLTVV.

This CDR3 is CASTPTGGLSNQPQHF. The CDR3 DNA sequence: TGTGCCAGTACCCCAACAGGGGGTCTTAGCAATCAGCCCCAGCATTTT. The chain combines TRBV19 with TRBJ1-5; 8 nucleotides align to TRBD1. Germline CDR1 and CDR2: LNHDA and SQIVND (reference sequence). The CDR3 consists of 16 residues. With V trimmed by 7 bases and J by 0 bases, 8 bases remained unmatched.

This chain connects TRBV28 to TRBJ1-4; D unclear. The CDR3 is 12 residues long. Germline CDR1 and CDR2: MDHEN and SYDVKM. CDR3 region: CALGPTNEKLFF. The CDR3 DNA is TGTGCATTGGGCCCAACTAATGAAAAACTGTTTTTT.

The chain combines TRBV6-1 with TRBJ2-7; no clear D gene. The CDR3 spans 11 residues. V was cut by 8 bases and J by 3 bases, with 8 bases left in between. Germline assignment: CDR1 MNHNS and CDR2 SASEGT. This chain's CDR3 is CASHTIYEQYF. The CDR3 DNA reads TGTGCCAGCCACACAATCTACGAGCAGTACTTC.